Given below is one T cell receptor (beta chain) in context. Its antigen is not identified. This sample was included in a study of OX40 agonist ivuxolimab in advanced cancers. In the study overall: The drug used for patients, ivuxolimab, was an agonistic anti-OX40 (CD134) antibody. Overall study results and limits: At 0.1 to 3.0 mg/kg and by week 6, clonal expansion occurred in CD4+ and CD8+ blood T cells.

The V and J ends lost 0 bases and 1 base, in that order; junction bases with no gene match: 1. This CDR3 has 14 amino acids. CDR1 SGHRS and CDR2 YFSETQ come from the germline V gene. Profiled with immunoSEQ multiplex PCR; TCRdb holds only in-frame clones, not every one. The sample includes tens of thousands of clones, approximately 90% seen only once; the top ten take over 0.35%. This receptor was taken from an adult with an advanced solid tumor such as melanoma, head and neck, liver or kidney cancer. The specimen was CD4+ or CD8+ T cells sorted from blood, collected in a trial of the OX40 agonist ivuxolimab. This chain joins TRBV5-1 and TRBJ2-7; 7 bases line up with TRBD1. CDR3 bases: TGCGCCAGCAGCTTGGAGGGGGCGTCCTACGAGCAGTACTTC. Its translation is CASSLEGASYEQYF.